One and the same sample provided the 11 T cell receptor beta chains below, sequenced in a study of human T cells and chemical hapten exposure. TCRdb reprocessed the RACE reads via MiXCR and lists one record per CDR3 protein. Of about 37,000 distinct CDR3 sequences in the sample, around 6.8% were seen once. Indicated time point: patch test 1, 2 weeks after DPC sensitization. Treatment: therapeutic diphenylcyclopropenone sensitization with weekly scalp DPC. The total RNA was obtained from whole blood that was not fractionated. The source was whole blood, collected in connection with sensitization to the hapten diphenylcyclopropenone (DPC). The receptors were sampled from a woman aged 30 to 39 with alopecia areata. Some clones in this sample may be carry-over from other donors' samples.

This clonotype has a count of ten or more. The V and J genes are TRBV20-1 and TRBJ2-7; TRBD1 is a possible D gene (5 bases). This CDR3 is 13 amino acids long. V lost 6 bases to trimming and J lost 3 bases, with 15 bases between them. Germline V CDR1 and CDR2: DFQATT, SNEGSKA (reference sequence). CDR3 in amino acids: CSASMTARYEQYF. CDR3 bases: TGCAGTGCCTCCATGACAGCCCGCTACGAGCAGTACTTC.

This clonotype has a count of ten or more. The chain employs TRBV6-5 and TRBJ1-4; the D is unclear. The ends were cut back, 4 bases at V and 6 bases at J, with 12 bases in the middle. CDR3 length: 14 residues. The germline CDR1 and CDR2 sequences are MNHEY and SVGAGI. CDR3 residues: CASSSPAEDEKLFF. The CDR3 nucleotides are TGTGCCAGCAGTTCCCCGGCAGAGGATGAAAAACTGTTTTTT.

In its sample, this clonotype was seen many times. The rearrangement joins TRBV7-2 to TRBJ2-3; possible D gene TRBD2, 7 bases. Germline assignment: CDR1 SGHTA and CDR2 FQGNSA. The V and J ends lost 4 bases and 0 bases respectively, with 14 bases between them. This CDR3 has 16 amino acids. The CDR3, as DNA: TGTGCCAGCAGCTACGGGGGGCCTCGCAGCACAGATACGCAGTATTTT. Translation gives CASSYGGPRSTDTQYF.

This clonotype was seen at least ten times. The chain employs TRBV10-3 and TRBJ1-1, with 7 bases matching TRBD1. Losses at the gene ends were 6 bases for V and 1 base for J; bases not matched to a gene: 5. Germline V gene sequence: CDR1 ENHRY, CDR2 SYGVKD. The CDR3 is 14 amino acids. The CDR3 reads CAIRGQIQNTEAFF. CDR3 bases: TGTGCCATCAGGGGACAGATCCAGAACACTGAAGCTTTCTTT.

Concerning this clonotype: With a much larger clone just one base away, this may be a read error. The chain has TRBV20-1 and TRBJ2-1; no clear D. From germline, CDR1 is DFQATT and CDR2 SNEGSKA (reference sequence). This CDR3 is 16 amino acids long. The CDR3 DNA reads TGCAGTGCTAGAGGTCAAGCGACGGTCTCCCACAATGAGCAGTTCTTC. Protein sequence: CSARGQATVSHNEQFF.

This clonotype turned up a few times. The rearrangement uses TRBV7-9 and TRBJ2-2, with D uncertain. V was pared by 5 bases and J by 5 bases, with 9 bases between. This CDR3 region has 13 residues. Germline loops: CDR1 SEHNR, CDR2 FQNEAQ (reference sequence). In DNA, the CDR3 is TGTGCCAGCAGCACAGTTGGGACCGGGGAGCTGTTTTTT. The encoded protein is CASSTVGTGELFF.

In the case of this clonotype: A much larger clone lies a single base off, so this may be a read error. This rearrangement joins TRBV7-3 to TRBJ2-2, with D possibly matching TRBD1 (6 bases). CDR1 and CDR2 (germline): SGHTA, FQGTGA. The CDR3 is 16 amino acids. In nucleotides, the CDR3 is TGTGCCCGCAGCTTAATCCCAGGGGTAAACACCGGGGAGCTGTTTTTT. It codes for CARSLIPGVNTGELFF.

The chain joins TRBV12-3 or TRBV12-4 to TRBJ2-2, with D perhaps TRBD2 (5 bases). V lost 5 bases to trimming and J lost 7 bases, with 20 bases between them. This CDR3 is built from 16 residues. The chain's CDR3 is CASSLLGVLIGGELFF. DNA of the CDR3: TGTGCCAGCAGTCTCCTCGGGGTCTTGATCGGCGGGGAGCTGTTTTTT.

This chain links TRBV6-5 with TRBJ2-5; 7 bases match TRBD2. This CDR3 comprises 13 residues. The J segment lost 2 bases and the V segment lost 6 bases, leaving 3 bases of the junction unmatched. Germline CDR1 reads MNHEY; CDR2 reads SVGAGI. CDR3 sequence reads: CASSPGLQETQYF. CDR3 DNA: TGTGCCAGCAGCCCGGGACTACAAGAGACCCAGTACTTC.

In this sample, this clonotype turned up a few times. This rearrangement joins TRBV7-2 to TRBJ1-5; D is ambiguous. The CDR3 loop spans 15 amino acids. CDR1 is SGHTA and CDR2 is FQGNSA in the germline V gene. V dropped 3 bases and J dropped 0 bases, with 9 bases sitting between them. CDR3 protein: CASSLMGNSNQPQHF. The CDR3 bases are TGTGCCAGCAGCTTGATGGGTAATAGCAATCAGCCCCAGCATTTT.

This clonotype was picked up a small number of times. The chain links TRBV5-1 to TRBJ2-7, with D possibly being TRBD1 (5 bases). In germline, CDR1 is SGHRS, CDR2 YFSETQ. The V and J ends lost 0 bases and 4 bases respectively, with 17 bases between them. The CDR3 is 16 residues long. CDR3 sequence reads: CASSLETGRTIYEQYF. The CDR3 nucleotides read TGCGCCAGCAGCTTGGAAACAGGCCGAACGATATACGAGCAGTACTTC. The entire variable domain, with the rest obtained from reference TRBV5-1 and TRBJ2-7, is as follows: KAGVTQTPRYLIKTRGQQVTLSCSPISGHRSVSWYQQTPGQGLQFLFEYFSETQRNKGNFPGRFSGRQFSNSRSEMNVSTLELGDSALYLCASSLETGRTIYEQYFGPGTRLTVT.